The T cell receptor beta chain described here comes from a study of shared clonotypes between healthy human individuals. When replicate PCRs were run on sorted subsets, they used around 200 ng DNA, tens of thousands of T cell genomes. TCRdb's copy holds only in-frame clones and misses some; the assay was immunoSEQ multiplex PCR. This sample has approximately 2,000,000 clones, with about 93% found just once. Naive CD8 cells lacked CD45RO and underwent positive selection for CCR7, leaving out terminally differentiated effector memory CD45RA+ cells. Comments on this clone: Its specificity is unknown.

Looked up from germline, CDR1 is SGHAT and CDR2 is FQDESV (reference sequence). V lost 1 base and J lost 8; bases outside the gene matches: 9. CDR3 length: 16 residues. Regarding the study as a whole: Although depth was large, rarefaction showed that sequencing of the sorted subsets was incomplete. Clonotype sharing among donors was thought likely to change with sequencing depth. Across several donors, naive CD4 shared 5% to 6%, naive CD8 over 3%, memory CD4 2.3%, memory CD8 0.4% to 0.5%.

Sample: naive CD8+ T cells from PBMCs. This clonotype originated in a young man in good health. Some clones in this sample may be carry-over from other donors' samples. The rearrangement links TRBV11-1 to TRBJ2-1; 9 nucleotides align to TRBD1. The CDR3: CASSLGGQGPSDEQFF. The CDR3 DNA reads TGTGCCAGCAGCTTAGGAGGACAGGGGCCCTCGGATGAGCAGTTCTTC.